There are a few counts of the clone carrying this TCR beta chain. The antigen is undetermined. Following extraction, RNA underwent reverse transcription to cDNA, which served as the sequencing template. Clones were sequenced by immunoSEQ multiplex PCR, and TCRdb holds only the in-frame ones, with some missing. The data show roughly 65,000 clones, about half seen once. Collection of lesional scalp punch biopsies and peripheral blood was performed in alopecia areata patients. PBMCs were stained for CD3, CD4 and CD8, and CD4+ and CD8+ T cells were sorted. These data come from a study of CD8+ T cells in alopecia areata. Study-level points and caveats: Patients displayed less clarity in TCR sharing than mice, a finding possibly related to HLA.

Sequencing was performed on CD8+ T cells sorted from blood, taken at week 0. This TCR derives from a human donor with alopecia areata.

CDR3 residues: CSVEVGRSNEQFF. The CDR3 DNA follows: TGCAGCGTTGAGGTCGGGAGATCGAATGAGCAGTTCTTC. This sequence joins TRBV29-1 and TRBJ2-1, with D possibly being TRBD2 (6 bases). This CDR3 is built from 13 residues. The germline CDR1 and CDR2 sequences are SQVTM and ANQGSEA. The germline V and J ends were trimmed by 3 bases and 7 bases, with 13 bases remaining between them.